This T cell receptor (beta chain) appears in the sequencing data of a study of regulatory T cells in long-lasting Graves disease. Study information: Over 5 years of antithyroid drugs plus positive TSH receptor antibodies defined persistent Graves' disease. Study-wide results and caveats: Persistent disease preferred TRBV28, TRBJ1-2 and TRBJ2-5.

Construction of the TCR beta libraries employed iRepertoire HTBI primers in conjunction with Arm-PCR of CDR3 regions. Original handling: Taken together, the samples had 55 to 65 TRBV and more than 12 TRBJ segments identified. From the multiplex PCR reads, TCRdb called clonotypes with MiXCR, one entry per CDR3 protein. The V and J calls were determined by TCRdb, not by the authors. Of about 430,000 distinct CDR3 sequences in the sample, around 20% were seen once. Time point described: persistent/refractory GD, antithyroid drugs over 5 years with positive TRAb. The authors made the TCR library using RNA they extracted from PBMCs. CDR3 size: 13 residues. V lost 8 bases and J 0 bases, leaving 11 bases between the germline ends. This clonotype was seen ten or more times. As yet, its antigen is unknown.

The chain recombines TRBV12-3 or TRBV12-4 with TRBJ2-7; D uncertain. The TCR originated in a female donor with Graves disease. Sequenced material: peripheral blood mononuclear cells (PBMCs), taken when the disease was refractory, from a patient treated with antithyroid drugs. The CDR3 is CASAASSSYEQYF. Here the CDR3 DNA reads TGTGCCAGCGCTGCCTCTAGCTCCTACGAGCAGTACTTC.